The 16 T cell receptor beta chains below come from one sample, sequenced in a study of PD-1 blockade in mismatch repair-deficient tumors. Using immunoSEQ multiplex PCR, the repertoire was profiled, and TCRdb retains in-frame clones only, with some absent. The sample carries more than 40,000 clones, over 75% recorded once. The material sequenced was peripheral blood, taken less than 21 weeks after starting pembrolizumab. The receptors derive from an adult with mismatch repair-deficient cancer.

The rearrangement links TRBV10-3 to TRBJ2-1, with D perhaps TRBD2 (6 bases). The CDR3 consists of 17 residues. V lost 10 bases and J lost 6, with 28 bases in between. CDR1 is ENHRY, CDR2 SYGVKD, per germline. CDR3: CASQGFGSGGNVNEQFF. The CDR3 coding sequence is TGTGCCAGTCAGGGTTTTGGGTCGGGCGGGAACGTCAATGAGCAGTTCTTC.

CDR3 sequence: CASSWSSTDTQYF. CDR3 bases: TGTGCCAGCAGTTGGTCTAGCACAGATACGCAGTATTTT. The rearrangement joins TRBV27 to TRBJ2-3; D gene ambiguous. This CDR3 region has 13 residues. V was clipped by 4 bases and J by 0 bases, with 5 bases between them. Germline CDR1 and CDR2: MNHEY and SMNVEV (reference sequence).

This rearrangement joins TRBV4-2 to TRBJ1-3; weak D call: TRBD1 (5 bases). CDR3 length: 16 amino acids. Trimming took off 0 bases at V and 4 bases at J, with 13 bases between the two ends. CDR1 is LGHNA and CDR2 is YNFKEQ in the germline V gene. The CDR3 sequence: CASSQDGAGFGNTIYF. As DNA, the CDR3 is TGTGCCAGCAGCCAAGATGGGGCCGGGTTCGGAAACACCATATATTTT.

The genes are TRBV19 and TRBJ1-5; no firm D call. Trimming cost V 5 bases and J 7 bases, with 15 bases left between them. CDR3 size: 14 residues. CDR1 LNHDA and CDR2 SQIVND come from the germline V gene (reference sequence). CDR3 bases: TGTGCCAGTAGTGAACGGGCTCTCTCACAGCCCCAGCATTTT. This sequence encodes CASSERALSQPQHF.

The rearrangement joins TRBV27 to TRBJ2-1, with a tentative D call TRBD2 (5 bases). The CDR3 spans 15 residues. V dropped 7 bases and J dropped 4 bases, with 17 bases sitting between them. Germline values: CDR1 MNHEY, CDR2 SMNVEV (reference sequence). CDR3 region: CASTPGNLLYNEQFF. CDR3 DNA: TGTGCCAGCACTCCGGGAAATTTACTTTACAATGAGCAGTTCTTC.

V usage is TRBV25-1 and J usage is TRBJ1-1; no clear D. The CDR3 is 11 amino acids. V shed 2 bases and J shed 10 bases, with 8 bases lying between them. The germline gives CDR1 MGHDK, CDR2 SYGVNS. The CDR3 sequence: CASSEISRAFF. CDR3 nucleotides: TGTGCCAGCAGTGAAATATCCAGAGCTTTCTTT.

The gene calls are TRBV15 and TRBJ1-2; D is perhaps TRBD1 (6 bases). The CDR3 runs 14 residues. Trimming cost V 2 bases and J 7 bases, with 14 bases left between them. Germline CDR1 LNHNV, CDR2 YYDKDF (reference sequence). CDR3 amino acids: CATSRTRGIGGYTF. The CDR3 DNA reads TGTGCCACCAGCAGAACCAGGGGAATCGGTGGCTACACCTTC.

CDR3 sequence (DNA): TGTGCCAGTAGTCGCAAGGACTCACAAGAGACCCAGTACTTC. Residues: CASSRKDSQETQYF. The chain joins TRBV19 to TRBJ2-5; tentative D call: TRBD2 (5 bases). The ends were cut back, 5 bases at V and 2 bases at J, with 12 bases in the middle. Per germline, CDR1 LNHDA and CDR2 SQIVND (reference sequence). The CDR3 spans 14 residues.

This clone was seen only once. V usage is TRBV5-1 and J usage is TRBJ2-3; TRBD2 agrees at 11 bases. The CDR3 is made up of 16 amino acids. The germline gives CDR1 SGHRS, CDR2 YFSETQ. The V segment lost 3 bases and the J segment 2 bases; nucleotides outside the gene matches: 5. CDR3 DNA: TGCGCCAGCAGCTACCTGACTAGCGGGAACACAGATACGCAGTATTTT. Its translation is CASSYLTSGNTDTQYF.

V usage is TRBV5-3 and J usage is TRBJ2-7; D not certain. TRBV5-3 is classed as an ORF, of uncertain function. The CDR3 consists of 15 residues. Trimming cost V 5 bases and J 1 base, with 16 bases left between them. In nucleotides, the CDR3 is TGTGCCAGAAGTCCTGACATGATGTGGTCCTACGAGCAGTACTTC. Its translation: CARSPDMMWSYEQYF.

This clone has only one observation. J is TRBJ2-7 and V is TRBV2; D is uncertain. The V end lost 2 bases, the J end lost 4 bases, and 12 bases lay between the germline ends. The length of the CDR3 is 14 residues. CDR1 is SNHLY, CDR2 FYNNEI, per germline. The CDR3 reads CASSENRNNYEQYF. In DNA form, the CDR3 reads TGTGCCAGCAGTGAAAACAGAAATAATTACGAGCAGTACTTC.

This chain uses TRBV7-9 with TRBJ2-3; 9 positions match TRBD1. This CDR3 is built from 14 residues. Per the germline V gene, CDR1 is SEHNR and CDR2 is FQNEAQ (reference sequence). Germline trimming cut 5 bases from V and 9 bases from J; bases unmatched to any gene: 9. The CDR3 region is CASSPTGGQGTQYF. The CDR3 bases are TGTGCCAGCAGCCCAACAGGGGGCCAGGGGACGCAGTATTTT.

The table lists this clone with a few counts. The J gene is TRBJ1-2, the V gene TRBV6-5, with D tentatively TRBD1 (5 bases). V was shortened by 4 bases and J by 7 bases, with 16 bases between the two germline ends. The CDR3 is 14 amino acids. From germline, CDR1 is MNHEY and CDR2 SVGAGI. In nucleotides, the CDR3 is TGTGCCAGCAGTTCCCACGGGACGGCCCCTGGCTACACCTTC. It specifies CASSSHGTAPGYTF.

The sample holds one count of this clone. The germline gene is not matched at one end of the junction; a read error may be the cause. The gene calls are TRBV15 and TRBJ2-3, with a tentative D call TRBD2 (6 bases). The CDR3 extends over 9 amino acids. Germline V CDR1 and CDR2: LNHNV, YYDKDF (reference sequence). CDR3 DNA: TGCGGGGGTACAGATACGCAGTATTTT. It encodes CGGTDTQYF.

V and J are TRBV7-3 and TRBJ1-1, with D unresolved. Germline V lookup: CDR1 SGHTA, CDR2 FQGTGA. The CDR3 runs to 13 residues. The ends were cut back, 2 bases at V and 7 bases at J, with 11 bases in the middle. As DNA, the CDR3 is TGTGCCAGCAGCTTAGGGCAAGGCAGTGAAGCTTTCTTT. It is translated as CASSLGQGSEAFF.

The genes are TRBV5-5 and TRBJ2-3; possible D gene TRBD2, 6 bases. Trimming took off 1 base at V and 0 bases at J, with 12 bases between the two ends. The CDR3 covers 16 residues. The germline V gene has CDR1 SGHKS and CDR2 YYEKEE (reference sequence). The CDR3, as DNA: TGTGCCAGCAGCTTGCGGCGGGGTATTAGCACAGATACGCAGTATTTT. This translates into CASSLRRGISTDTQYF.